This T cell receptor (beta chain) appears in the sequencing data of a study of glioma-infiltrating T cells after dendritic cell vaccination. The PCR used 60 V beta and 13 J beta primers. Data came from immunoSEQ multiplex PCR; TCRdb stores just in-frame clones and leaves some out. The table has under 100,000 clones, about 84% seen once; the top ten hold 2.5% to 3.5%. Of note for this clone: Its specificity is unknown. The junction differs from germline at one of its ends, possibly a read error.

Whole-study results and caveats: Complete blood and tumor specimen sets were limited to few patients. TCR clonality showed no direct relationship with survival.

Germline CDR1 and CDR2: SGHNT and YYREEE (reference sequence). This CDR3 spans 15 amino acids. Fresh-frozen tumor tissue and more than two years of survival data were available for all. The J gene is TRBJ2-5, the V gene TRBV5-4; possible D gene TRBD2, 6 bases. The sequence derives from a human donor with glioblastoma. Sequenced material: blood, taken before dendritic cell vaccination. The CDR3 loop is CASGLKGGAQETQYF. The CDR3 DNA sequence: TGTGCCAGCGGCTTGAAGGGCGGGGCTCAAGAGACCCAGTACTTC.